Presented here are 6 T cell receptor beta chains from one specimen sequenced in a study of post-analysis software for immune sequencing data. Whole-study findings and limits: Four to six TRBV segments were more frequent in patients than controls; TRBV5-6, TRBV5-1 and TRBV20-1 belonged to this group.

These TCRs' antigens remain unknown. Unique molecular identifiers featured in each of the TCR beta cDNA libraries. TCRdb processed the PCR reads anew with MiXCR; each CDR3 protein has one entry. Of approximately 350,000 distinct CDR3 sequences in the sample, less than 40% were seen once. The specimen was blood. The receptors derive from a girl between 10 and 17 years old with multiple sclerosis.

This chain links TRBV6-1 with TRBJ2-3, with unresolved D. V was pared by 7 bases and J by 4 bases, with 6 bases between. CDR1 MNHNS and CDR2 SASEGT come from the germline V gene. The CDR3 has 11 residues. CDR3 DNA sequence: TGTGCCAGCATAGGGCCAGATACGCAGTATTTT. This sequence encodes CASIGPDTQYF.

With respect to this clonotype: A much larger clone differs by one base, so this may be a read error. V and J are TRBV24-1 and TRBJ2-1, with D uncertain. Per germline, CDR1 KGHDR and CDR2 SFDVKD. This CDR3 has 15 amino acids. Written as DNA, the CDR3 is TGTACCACCAGTGACGCCTCGGACGTGGACAATGAGCAGTTCTTC. The encoded protein is CTTSDASDVDNEQFF.

Only a few counts were recorded for this clonotype. This sequence joins TRBV5-1 and TRBJ2-7; D perhaps matches TRBD1 (5 bases). TRBJ2-5 matches the DNA end more closely, so the J call is doubtful. CDR3 length: 15 amino acids. CDR1 is SGHRS and CDR2 is YFSETQ in the germline V gene. The CDR3, as DNA: TGCGCCAGCAGCCTCAAAGGGGCAGAAAAAGAGACCCAGTACTTC. This codes for CASSLKGAEKETQYF.

V usage is TRBV6-5 and J usage is TRBJ1-1, with 9 bases lining up with TRBD1. V dropped 6 bases and J dropped 8; count of bases not matched to a gene: 7. The CDR3 runs 13 residues. The V gene's germline CDR1 is MNHEY and CDR2 SVGAGI. The CDR3: CASRTPGQGEAFF. The CDR3, as DNA: TGTGCCAGCAGGACTCCGGGACAGGGCGAAGCTTTCTTT.

This clonotype was found a few times. This rearrangement joins TRBV15 to TRBJ2-1; maybe TRBD1 (6 bases). Trimming cost V 5 bases and J 5 bases, with 16 bases left between them. Germline CDR1 is LNHNV and CDR2 is YYDKDF (reference sequence). This CDR3 comprises 15 residues. This CDR3 is CATSPQGLIHNEQFF. As DNA, the CDR3 is TGTGCCACCAGCCCTCAGGGGCTTATCCACAATGAGCAGTTCTTC.

The CDR3 here is CASSYDTGQGGYGYTF. CDR3 nucleotide sequence: TGTGCCAGCAGTTACGACACCGGACAGGGAGGCTATGGCTACACCTTC. The chain employs TRBV6-5 and TRBJ1-2; 8 bases are a match to TRBD1. The ends lost 2 bases at V and 4 bases at J; junction bases unmatched: 9. Germline CDR1 and CDR2: MNHEY and SVGAGI. The CDR3 length is 16 residues.